The 4 T cell receptor beta chains in this list originate from one sample, sequenced in a study of blood T cells in healthy people across ages. The authors ran a second PCR of roughly 7 to 11 cycles using a sample-barcoded 5' primer and a J-beta primer mix. TCRdb redid the calling of the 5' RACE reads with MiXCR, one entry per CDR3 protein. Of hundreds of thousands of distinct CDR3 sequences in the sample, 40% to 45% are singletons; the top ten hold roughly 30%. Input material: blood. These TCRs come from an elderly man in good health.

Ten or more counts support this clonotype. The chain recombines TRBV7-2 with TRBJ1-2, with TRBD1 as a possible D gene (5 bases). V lost 6 bases and J lost 5, with 16 bases in between. The CDR3 runs to 14 residues. Germline values: CDR1 SGHTA, CDR2 FQGNSA. CDR3 DNA sequence: TGTGCCAGCAGAGAAACGCAGGGAAATTATGGCTACACCTTC. Protein: CASRETQGNYGYTF.

This clonotype was observed a few times. The chain couples TRBV29-1 to TRBJ1-2; 9 bases are shared with TRBD1. The junction had 4 bases not matched to a gene; V was cut back by 7 bases and J by 4 bases. CDR3 size: 12 residues. In germline, CDR1 is SQVTM, CDR2 ANQGSEA. The CDR3 here is CSAEDRGYGYTF. CDR3 coding DNA: TGCAGCGCCGAGGACAGGGGCTATGGCTACACCTTC.

This clonotype was seen a single time. The J gene is TRBJ2-3, the V gene TRBV29-1; 14 nucleotides align to TRBD2. After removal of 3 bases from V and 0 bases from J, the junction contained 5 bases not matched to a gene. There are 17 residues in the CDR3. The germline V gene has CDR1 SQVTM and CDR2 ANQGSEA. The CDR3 DNA reads TGCAGCGTTGAGGGACTAGCGGGGGAAACTAGCACAGATACGCAGTATTTT. Its protein is CSVEGLAGETSTDTQYF.

This clonotype was counted between two and nine times. The rearrangement joins TRBV4-1 to TRBJ1-2; 8 bases are shared with TRBD1. The CDR3 is 15 residues long. Germline values: CDR1 MGHRA, CDR2 YSYEKL. Losses at the gene ends were 3 bases for V and 2 bases for J; bases not matched to a gene: 5. DNA for the CDR3: TGCGCCAGCAGCCAGACATGGACAGGGAACTATGGCTACACCTTC. Its protein product is CASSQTWTGNYGYTF.